These 12 T cell receptor beta chains came from one sample sequenced in a study of blood T cells in healthy people across ages. Next came a second PCR, run for about 6 to 12 cycles, which used a sample-barcoded 5' primer along with a J-beta primer mix. Each CDR3 protein gets one entry after TCRdb re-called the 5' RACE reads with MiXCR. The repertoire holds 1.5 million to 2 million distinct CDR3 sequences, with 34% as singletons. The sample taken for sequencing was blood. These TCRs come from a woman in her twenties or thirties in good health.

The V gene is TRBV28, the J gene TRBJ2-7; TRBD2 aligns across 7 bases. The germline V gene encodes CDR1 MDHEN and CDR2 SYDVKM. This CDR3 contains 14 residues. V gave up 3 bases and J gave up 5 bases; unmatched junction bases: 7. The CDR3 here is CASSLGGGVHEQYF. Written as DNA, the CDR3 is TGTGCCAGCAGTTTGGGGGGGGGAGTCCACGAGCAGTACTTC.

The chain carries TRBV28 and TRBJ2-7; possibly TRBD2 for D (5 bases). Germline V gene lookup returns CDR1 MDHEN and CDR2 SYDVKM. Trimming stripped 3 bases from V and 4 bases from J, with 13 bases between. This CDR3 has 14 amino acids. Here the CDR3 DNA reads TGTGCCAGCAGTTTCCGAGGCAGCGGTTACGAGCAGTACTTC. Amino acids: CASSFRGSGYEQYF.

This clonotype was found once. At one end the junction does not follow the germline gene, possibly because of a read error. V gene TRBV5-1 combines with J gene TRBJ2-5; TRBD2 is a possible D gene (7 bases). Germline CDR1 is SGHRS and CDR2 is YFSETQ. The CDR3 extends over 13 amino acids. The CDR3 nucleotides read TGCGCCAGCAGCGCCGGGGGGCTAGAGGCCCAGTACTTC. Amino acid sequence: CASSAGGLEAQYF.

This clonotype was recorded a few times. The chain links TRBV5-1 to TRBJ2-5; TRBD2 aligns across 15 bases. Germline CDR1 is SGHRS and CDR2 is YFSETQ. The CDR3 consists of 18 residues. With V trimmed by 0 bases and J by 3 bases, 6 bases remained unmatched. The CDR3 loop reads CASSLVGLAGGREETQYF. The CDR3 DNA reads as TGCGCCAGCAGCTTGGTGGGACTAGCGGGAGGTCGGGAAGAGACCCAGTACTTC.

This rearrangement joins TRBV4-1 to TRBJ1-2; unclear D gene. The CDR3 loop spans 14 amino acids. V lost 3 bases to trimming and J lost 2 bases, with 10 bases between them. The germline V gene encodes CDR1 MGHRA and CDR2 YSYEKL. The chain's CDR3 is CASSHRAINYGYTF. CDR3 DNA: TGCGCCAGCAGCCACAGAGCGATAAACTATGGCTACACCTTC.

A few counts support this clonotype. The chain uses TRBV5-5 and TRBJ2-7, with D tentatively TRBD1 (6 bases). CDR1 is SGHKS, CDR2 YYEKEE, per germline (reference sequence). Trimming cost V 4 bases and J 0 bases, with 14 bases left between them. The CDR3 extends over 15 amino acids. DNA for the CDR3: TGTGCCAGCAGCAAAGGACAGATAAGCTCCTACGAGCAGTACTTC. Translation gives CASSKGQISSYEQYF.

The chain employs TRBV29-1 and TRBJ2-3, with TRBD1 matching 9 bases. Looked up from germline, CDR1 is SQVTM and CDR2 is ANQGSEA. The CDR3 totals 15 residues. With 4 bases clipped from V and 4 bases from J, the junction kept 9 bases outside the gene matches. Written as DNA, the CDR3 is TGCAGCGTTGTTGGGCGGGACAGGGTACCAGATACGCAGTATTTT. It encodes CSVVGRDRVPDTQYF.

V is TRBV4-1 and J is TRBJ2-1; tentatively, D is TRBD2 (5 bases). The CDR3 is 14 residues long. V dropped 0 bases and J dropped 4 bases, with 7 bases sitting between them. The germline V gene encodes CDR1 MGHRA and CDR2 YSYEKL. CDR3: CASSQDGVYNEQFF. The CDR3 region has the DNA TGCGCCAGCAGCCAAGACGGGGTGTACAATGAGCAGTTCTTC.

The gene calls are TRBV18 and TRBJ2-3; maybe TRBD1 (6 bases). The CDR3 loop spans 16 amino acids. Trimming removed 1 base from V and 2 bases from J, with 13 bases in between. Germline loops: CDR1 KGHSH, CDR2 LQKENI. CDR3 protein: CASSPLTGGHTDTQYF. CDR3 nucleotides: TGTGCCAGCTCACCACTGACAGGAGGTCACACAGATACGCAGTATTTT. Variable domain in full (rest from reference TRBV18 and TRBJ2-3): NAGVMQNPRHLVRRRGQEARLRCSPMKGHSHVYWYRQLPEEGLKFMVYLQKENIIDESGMPKERFSAEFPKEGPSILRIQQVVRGDSAAYFCASSPLTGGHTDTQYFGPGTRLTVL.

This clonotype has more than one count but fewer than ten. The J gene is TRBJ2-4, the V gene TRBV20-1, with 8 bases that match TRBD2. Germline assignment: CDR1 DFQATT and CDR2 SNEGSKA (reference sequence). Trimming cost V 5 bases and J 0 bases; bases outside gene matches: 6. The CDR3 totals 15 residues. The CDR3 reads CSAPPSGLAKNIQYF. Here the CDR3 DNA reads TGCAGTGCTCCCCCTAGCGGGTTAGCCAAAAACATTCAGTACTTC.

The chain joins TRBV2 to TRBJ2-1, with 7 bases matching TRBD1. Germline V gene data show CDR1 as SNHLY and CDR2 as FYNNEI. The CDR3 runs to 15 residues. J lost 4 bases, V lost 6 bases, and 9 bases had no gene match. The CDR3 region has the DNA TGTGCCAGCAGATGGGACAGTCTGGGGTACAATGAGCAGTTCTTC. The encoded protein is CASRWDSLGYNEQFF.

Only a few counts were recorded for this clonotype. The chain employs TRBV4-1 and TRBJ1-1; tentatively, D is TRBD1 (5 bases). CDR3 length: 15 residues. CDR1 MGHRA and CDR2 YSYEKL come from the germline V gene. Trimming cost V 6 bases and J 0 bases, with 14 bases left between them. DNA of the CDR3: TGCGCCAGCAGTCTCAGGGCCGAGATGAACACTGAAGCTTTCTTT. This gives the protein CASSLRAEMNTEAFF.